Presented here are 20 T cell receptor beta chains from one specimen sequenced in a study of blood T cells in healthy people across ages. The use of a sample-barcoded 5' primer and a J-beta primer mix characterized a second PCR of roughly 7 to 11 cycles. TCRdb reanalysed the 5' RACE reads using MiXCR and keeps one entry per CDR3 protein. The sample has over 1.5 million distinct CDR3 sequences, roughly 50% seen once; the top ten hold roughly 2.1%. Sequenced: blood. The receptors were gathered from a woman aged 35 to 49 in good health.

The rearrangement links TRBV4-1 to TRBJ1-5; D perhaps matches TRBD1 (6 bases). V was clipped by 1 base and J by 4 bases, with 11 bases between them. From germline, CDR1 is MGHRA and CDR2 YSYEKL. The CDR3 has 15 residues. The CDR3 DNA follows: TGCGCCAGCAGCCAAGTTTTGGGGGCGAATCAGCCCCAGCATTTT. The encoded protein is CASSQVLGANQPQHF.

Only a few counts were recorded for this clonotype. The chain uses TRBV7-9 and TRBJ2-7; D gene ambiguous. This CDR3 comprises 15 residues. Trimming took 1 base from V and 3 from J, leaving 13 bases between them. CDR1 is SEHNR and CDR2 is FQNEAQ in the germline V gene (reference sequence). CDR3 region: CASSLDSPLDYEQYF. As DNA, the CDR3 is TGTGCCAGCAGCTTAGATTCACCTTTGGACTACGAGCAGTACTTC.

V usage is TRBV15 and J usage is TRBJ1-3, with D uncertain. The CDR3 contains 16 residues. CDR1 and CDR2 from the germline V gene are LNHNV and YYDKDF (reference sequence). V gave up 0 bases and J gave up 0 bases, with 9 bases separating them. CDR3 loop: CATSRDLTVSGNTIYF. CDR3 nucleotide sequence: TGTGCCACCAGCAGAGATCTGACTGTCTCTGGAAACACCATATATTTT.

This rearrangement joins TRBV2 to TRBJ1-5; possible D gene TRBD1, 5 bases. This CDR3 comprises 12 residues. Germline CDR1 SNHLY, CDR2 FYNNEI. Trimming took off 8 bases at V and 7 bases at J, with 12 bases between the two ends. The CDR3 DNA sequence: TGTGCCAGCGACCCAGGGTGGCAGCCCCAGCATTTT. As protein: CASDPGWQPQHF.

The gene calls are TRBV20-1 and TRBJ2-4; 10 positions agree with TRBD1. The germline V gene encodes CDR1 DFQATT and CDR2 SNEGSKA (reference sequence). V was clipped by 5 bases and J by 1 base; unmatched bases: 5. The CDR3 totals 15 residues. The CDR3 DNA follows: TGCAGTGCTGTTGGGACAGGGGTGGCCAAAAACATTCAGTACTTC. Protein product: CSAVGTGVAKNIQYF.

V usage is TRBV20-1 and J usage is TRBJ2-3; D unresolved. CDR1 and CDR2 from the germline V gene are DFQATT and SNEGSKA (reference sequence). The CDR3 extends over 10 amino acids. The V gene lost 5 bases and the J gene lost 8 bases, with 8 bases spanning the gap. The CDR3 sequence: CSAGAGTQYF. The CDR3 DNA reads TGCAGTGCTGGCGCTGGTACGCAGTATTTT.

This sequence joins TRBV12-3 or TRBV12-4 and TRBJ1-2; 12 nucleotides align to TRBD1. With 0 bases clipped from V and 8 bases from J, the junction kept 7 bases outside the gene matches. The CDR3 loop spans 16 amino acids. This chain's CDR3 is CASSLALGQGAKGYTF. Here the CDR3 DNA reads TGTGCCAGCAGTTTAGCGTTGGGACAGGGGGCTAAGGGCTACACCTTC.

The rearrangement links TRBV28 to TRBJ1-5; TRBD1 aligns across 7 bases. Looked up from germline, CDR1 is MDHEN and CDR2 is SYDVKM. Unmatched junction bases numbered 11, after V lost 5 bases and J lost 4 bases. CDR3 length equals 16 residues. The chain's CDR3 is CASSPLQGLGNQPQHF. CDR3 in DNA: TGTGCCAGCAGTCCGTTACAGGGGCTGGGGAATCAGCCCCAGCATTTT.

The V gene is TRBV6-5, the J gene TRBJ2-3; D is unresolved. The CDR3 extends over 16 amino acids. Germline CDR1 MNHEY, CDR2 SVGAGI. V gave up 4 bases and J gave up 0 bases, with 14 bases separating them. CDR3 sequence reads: CASSSTLTSSTDTQYF. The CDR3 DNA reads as TGTGCCAGCAGTTCCACTTTAACATCTAGCACAGATACGCAGTATTTT.

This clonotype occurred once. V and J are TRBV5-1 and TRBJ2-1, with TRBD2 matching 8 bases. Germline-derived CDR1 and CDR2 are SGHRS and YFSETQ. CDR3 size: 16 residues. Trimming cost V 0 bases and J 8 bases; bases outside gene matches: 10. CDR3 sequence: CASSLAGGGGLDEQFF. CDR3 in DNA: TGCGCCAGCAGCTTGGCCGGAGGCGGGGGGCTCGATGAGCAGTTCTTC.

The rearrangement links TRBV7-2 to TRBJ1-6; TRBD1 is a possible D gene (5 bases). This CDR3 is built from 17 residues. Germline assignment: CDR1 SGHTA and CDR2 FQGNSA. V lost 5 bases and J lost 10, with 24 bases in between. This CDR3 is CASSPTPQPGFGSPLHF. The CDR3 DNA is TGTGCCAGCAGCCCGACTCCTCAGCCAGGGTTTGGGTCACCCCTCCACTTT. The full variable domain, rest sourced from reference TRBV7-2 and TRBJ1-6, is GAGVSQSPSNKVTEKGKDVELRCDPISGHTALYWYRQSLGQGLEFLIYFQGNSAPDKSGLPSDRFSAERTGGSVSTLTIQRTQQEDSAVYLCASSPTPQPGFGSPLHFGNGTRLTVT.

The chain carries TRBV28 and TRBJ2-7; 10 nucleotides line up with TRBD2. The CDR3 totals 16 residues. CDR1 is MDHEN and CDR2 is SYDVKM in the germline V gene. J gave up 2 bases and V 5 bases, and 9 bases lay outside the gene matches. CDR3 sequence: CASSALNSGGAYEQYF. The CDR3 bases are TGTGCCAGCAGTGCCCTCAACAGCGGGGGGGCCTACGAGCAGTACTTC.

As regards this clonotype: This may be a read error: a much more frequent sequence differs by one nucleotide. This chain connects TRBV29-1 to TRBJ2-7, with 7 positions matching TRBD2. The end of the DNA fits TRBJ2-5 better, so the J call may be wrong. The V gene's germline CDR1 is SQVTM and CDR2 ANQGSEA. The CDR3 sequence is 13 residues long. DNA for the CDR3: TGCAGCGTTGAAGACCCAACGGGGGGGACCCAGTACTTC. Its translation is CSVEDPTGGTQYF.

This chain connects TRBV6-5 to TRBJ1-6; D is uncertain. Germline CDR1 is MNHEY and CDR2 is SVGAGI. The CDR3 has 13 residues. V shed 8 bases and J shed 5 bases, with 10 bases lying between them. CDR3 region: CASADTHNSPLHF. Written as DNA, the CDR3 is TGTGCCAGCGCAGATACCCATAATTCACCCCTCCACTTT.

CDR3 region: CASDFGASEQYF. CDR3 bases: TGTGCCAGCGATTTCGGGGCTAGCGAGCAGTACTTC. The chain is built from TRBV2 and TRBJ2-4; D may correspond to TRBD1 or TRBD2 (5 bases each). The end of the DNA aligns better with TRBJ2-7, so the J call may be wrong. In germline, CDR1 is SNHLY, CDR2 FYNNEI. The CDR3 covers 12 residues.

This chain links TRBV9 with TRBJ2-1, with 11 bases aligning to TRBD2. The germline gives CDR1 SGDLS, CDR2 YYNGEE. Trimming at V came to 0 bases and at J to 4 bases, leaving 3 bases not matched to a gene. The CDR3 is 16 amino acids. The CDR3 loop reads CASSVGLAGIYNEQFF. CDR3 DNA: TGTGCCAGCAGCGTAGGACTAGCGGGGATTTACAATGAGCAGTTCTTC.

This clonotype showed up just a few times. The CDR3 is CASSPKLLAVTSTDTQYF. The CDR3 DNA follows: TGTGCCAGCAGCCCAAAGCTCCTAGCGGTTACTAGCACAGATACGCAGTATTTT. The chain uses TRBV7-2 and TRBJ2-3, with TRBD2 matching 7 bases. The CDR3 loop spans 18 amino acids. Losses at the gene ends were 5 bases for V and 0 bases for J; bases not matched to a gene: 14. Germline loops: CDR1 SGHTA, CDR2 FQGNSA.

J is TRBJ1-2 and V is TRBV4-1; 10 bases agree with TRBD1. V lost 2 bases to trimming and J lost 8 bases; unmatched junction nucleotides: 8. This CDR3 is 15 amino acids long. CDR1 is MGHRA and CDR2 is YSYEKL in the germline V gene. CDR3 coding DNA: TGCGCCAGCAGCCAACCTGGGACAGGGGTGCAGGGCTACACCTTC. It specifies CASSQPGTGVQGYTF.

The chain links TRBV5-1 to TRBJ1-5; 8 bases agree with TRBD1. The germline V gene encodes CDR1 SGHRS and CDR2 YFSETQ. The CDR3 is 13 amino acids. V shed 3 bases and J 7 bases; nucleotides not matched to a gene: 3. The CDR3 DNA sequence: TGCGCCAGCAGCTGGACAGGGTTCCAGCCCCAGCATTTT. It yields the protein CASSWTGFQPQHF.

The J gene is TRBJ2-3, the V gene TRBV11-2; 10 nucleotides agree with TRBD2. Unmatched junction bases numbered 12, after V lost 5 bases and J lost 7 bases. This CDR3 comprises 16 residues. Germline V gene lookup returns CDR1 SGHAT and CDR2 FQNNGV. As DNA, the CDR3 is TGTGCCAGCAGCCCTCTAGCGGGGGTGACTTATAATACGCAGTATTTT. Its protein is CASSPLAGVTYNTQYF.